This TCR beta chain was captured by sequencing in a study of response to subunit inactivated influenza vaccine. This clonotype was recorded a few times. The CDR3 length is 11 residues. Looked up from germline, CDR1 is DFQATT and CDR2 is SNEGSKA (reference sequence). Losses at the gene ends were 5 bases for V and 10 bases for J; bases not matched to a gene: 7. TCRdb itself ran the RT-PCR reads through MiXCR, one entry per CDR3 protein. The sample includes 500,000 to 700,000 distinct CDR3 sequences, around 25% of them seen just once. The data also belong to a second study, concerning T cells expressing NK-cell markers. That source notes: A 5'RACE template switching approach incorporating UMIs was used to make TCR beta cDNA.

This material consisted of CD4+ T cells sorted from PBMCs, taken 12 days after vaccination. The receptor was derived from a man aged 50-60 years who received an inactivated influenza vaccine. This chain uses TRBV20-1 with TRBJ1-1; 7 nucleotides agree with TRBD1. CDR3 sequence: CSASLQGLAFF. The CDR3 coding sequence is TGCAGTGCTTCACTACAGGGGTTAGCTTTCTTT.